The entry below describes one T cell receptor (beta chain). This entry comes from a study of blood T cell repertoires in COVID-19. The V gene lost 0 bases and the J gene lost 7 bases, with 15 bases spanning the gap. Germline loops: CDR1 MNHEY, CDR2 SVGAGI. This CDR3 comprises 15 residues. This table comes from immunoSEQ multiplex PCR, and its TCRdb copy is limited to in-frame clones, with some not included. The sample lists roughly 380,000 clones; about 89% were seen once. The sample was PBMCs or T cells enriched from blood (not recorded which). This rearrangement joins TRBV6-5 to TRBJ1-1; D gene ambiguous. The receptor's source is a man younger than 45 who had recovered from COVID-19. CDR3 amino acids: CASSYSYRTVGEAFF. In DNA, the CDR3 is TGTGCCAGCAGTTACTCATACAGAACGGTGGGTGAAGCTTTCTTT.